Shown below are 5 T cell receptor beta chains from a single sample sequenced in a study of blood T cells in healthy people across ages (dated by TCRdb to between 2015 and 2016). Libraries came from 5' RACE. Sequencing was carried out with an Illumina HiSeq 2500. A second PCR of roughly 7 to 11 cycles was performed with a sample-barcoded 5' primer and a J-beta primer mix. The public reads were run again by TCRdb, first through fastp at Q25 and then through MiXCR, and only productive beta chains were kept. Rows matching on CDR3 protein sequence are summarized as one entry with the most common DNA and genes. In all, the sample holds approximately 730,000 distinct CDR3 sequences, and about 55% of those were seen once. The leading ten clones occupy about 38% of the sample. The sequencing sample was made of blood. The receptors stem from an elderly man in good health.

V and J are TRBV5-1 and TRBJ1-2; possible D gene TRBD1, 5 bases. V was pared by 2 bases and J by 4 bases, with 21 bases between. The CDR3 is made up of 17 amino acids. Germline lookup yields CDR1 SGHRS and CDR2 YFSETQ. CDR3 nucleotides: TGCGCCAGCAGCTTATCTTCTGTGACCGGCGGGGGCTATGGCTACACCTTC. It encodes CASSLSSVTGGGYGYTF.

The chain links TRBV12-3 or TRBV12-4 to TRBJ2-5, with D perhaps given as TRBD1 or TRBD2 (5 bases each). The DNA matches TRBJ2-7 better at its end, which makes the J call doubtful. There are 15 residues in the CDR3. This chain's CDR3 is CASSPEGRRPYEQYF. The CDR3 nucleotides are TGTGCCAGCAGTCCAGAGGGACGGAGACCCTACGAGCAGTACTTC.

This rearrangement joins TRBV24-1 to TRBJ2-1; 10 positions match TRBD2. This CDR3 spans 19 amino acids. Trimming took 5 bases from V and 3 from J; bases not matched to a gene: 15. Looked up from germline, CDR1 is KGHDR and CDR2 is SFDVKD. The CDR3 bases are TGTGCCACCAGTGGAGACCGGGCTAGCGGGAGAGGAAACTACAATGAGCAGTTCTTC. Encoded protein: CATSGDRASGRGNYNEQFF.

This clonotype was counted a single time. The gene calls are TRBV20-1 and TRBJ1-2, with D tentatively TRBD1 (5 bases). The CDR3 has 13 residues. Germline assignment: CDR1 DFQATT and CDR2 SNEGSKA (reference sequence). V lost 2 bases to trimming and J lost 6 bases, with 13 bases between them. CDR3 coding DNA: TGCAGTGCTAGACAGGGATTAACTAATGGCTACACCTTC. As protein: CSARQGLTNGYTF.

This clonotype was counted between two and nine times. CDR3: CASSLAGRSSYEQYF. CDR3 DNA sequence: TGTGCCAGCAGCTTAGCCGGAAGGAGCTCCTACGAGCAGTACTTC. V gene TRBV7-2 combines with J gene TRBJ2-7; no reliable D call. Trimming removed 0 bases at V and 0 bases at J, with 9 bases between. Germline CDR1 is SGHTA and CDR2 is FQGNSA. The CDR3 sequence is 15 residues long.